Listed here are 28 T cell receptor beta chains from one sample, sequenced in a study of early T cells in non-severe SARS-CoV-2 infection. Using its own MiXCR run on the 5' RACE reads, TCRdb lists one record per CDR3 protein. The table includes around 26,000 distinct CDR3 sequences, more than 4.5% detected once. The specimen was whole blood. All receptors derive from an adult who was a healthcare worker with PCR-confirmed SARS-CoV-2 infection or an uninfected control (not recorded which).

This clonotype occurred many times. This chain joins TRBV6-1 and TRBJ2-7; D may match TRBD1 or TRBD2 (6 bases each). The CDR3 runs 14 residues. CDR1 and CDR2 from the germline V gene are MNHNS and SASEGT. V was clipped by 6 bases and J by 7 bases, with 19 bases between them. The CDR3 DNA reads TGTGCCAGCAGCCGAGGGGGGTCGGTGGTGGAGCAGTACTTC. This translates into CASSRGGSVVEQYF.

This clonotype showed up many times. The chain recombines TRBV20-1 with TRBJ2-3; D remains ambiguous. Between the trimmed V and J ends, which lost 2 bases and 0 bases, there was a span of 3 bases. Looked up from germline, CDR1 is DFQATT and CDR2 is SNEGSKA (reference sequence). The CDR3 sequence is 12 residues long. CDR3 sequence reads: CSARPSTDTQYF. CDR3 nucleotide sequence: TGCAGTGCTAGACCAAGCACAGATACGCAGTATTTT.

This clonotype was counted between two and nine times. The chain uses TRBV7-3 and TRBJ2-1, with unresolved D. Trimming removed 2 bases at V and 5 bases at J, with 7 bases between. CDR1 and CDR2 (germline): SGHTA, FQGTGA. This CDR3 is built from 13 residues. CDR3 loop: CASSLGLNNEQFF. Written as DNA, the CDR3 is TGTGCCAGCAGCTTAGGGCTGAACAATGAGCAGTTCTTC.

This clonotype was observed many times. The V gene is TRBV7-3, the J gene TRBJ2-2; D possibly matches TRBD1 or TRBD2 (5 bases each). Germline CDR1 and CDR2: SGHTA and FQGTGA. This CDR3 spans 15 amino acids. V lost 2 bases, J lost 4 bases, and 11 bases lay in between. DNA of the CDR3: TGTGCCAGCAGCTTAGGGAGTGGGGGCACCGGGGAGCTGTTTTTT. This encodes CASSLGSGGTGELFF.

This clonotype was picked up many times. The genes are TRBV9 and TRBJ2-7, with D perhaps given as TRBD1 or TRBD2 (5 bases each). Germline V gives CDR1 SGDLS, CDR2 YYNGEE. CDR3 size: 14 residues. V was pared by 3 bases and J by 2 bases, with 12 bases between. CDR3 amino acids: CASSAGTPPYEQYF. CDR3 nucleotide sequence: TGTGCCAGCAGCGCGGGGACCCCCCCCTACGAGCAGTACTTC.

This chain uses TRBV27 with TRBJ2-7; D gene uncertain. This CDR3 has 14 residues. The V gene's germline CDR1 is MNHEY and CDR2 SMNVEV (reference sequence). Deletions cut 5 bases from V and 1 base from J, with 12 bases between. The CDR3 protein is CASSRPDGSYEQYF. As DNA, the CDR3 is TGTGCCAGCAGTCGGCCCGACGGATCCTACGAGCAGTACTTC.

This rearrangement joins TRBV7-9 to TRBJ2-1; 12 bases agree with TRBD2. The CDR3 is 18 residues long. Trimming took 1 base from V and 1 from J; bases not matched to a gene: 5. Germline lookup yields CDR1 SEHNR and CDR2 FQNEAQ (reference sequence). This CDR3 is CASSLGGLAGGSYNEQFF. CDR3 nucleotide sequence: TGTGCCAGCAGCTTAGGAGGCCTAGCGGGAGGGTCCTACAATGAGCAGTTCTTC.

This clonotype was found many times. The chain carries TRBV3-1 and TRBJ2-7; TRBD1 or TRBD2 may be the D gene (5 bases each). The germline gives CDR1 LGHDT, CDR2 YNNKEL (reference sequence). V dropped 7 bases and J dropped 5 bases, with 21 bases sitting between them. The CDR3 is 15 residues long. The CDR3 DNA follows: TGTGCCAGCACCGCGTCAGACCGGGGCGGTAACGAGCAGTACTTC. Translating it yields CASTASDRGGNEQYF.

This rearrangement joins TRBV9 to TRBJ1-3; 8 nucleotides match TRBD1. This CDR3 is built from 15 residues. Germline-derived CDR1 and CDR2 are SGDLS and YYNGEE. Unmatched junction bases numbered 7, after V lost 4 bases and J lost 4 bases. CDR3 in amino acids: CASSPLTGAGNTIYF. The CDR3 DNA sequence: TGTGCCAGCAGCCCACTGACAGGGGCCGGAAACACCATATATTTT.

This clonotype has ten or more counts. V is TRBV27 and J is TRBJ1-1; D gene unclear. Trimming took 5 bases from V and 4 from J, leaving 11 bases between them. The germline V gene encodes CDR1 MNHEY and CDR2 SMNVEV (reference sequence). This CDR3 has 13 amino acids. The DNA of the CDR3 is TGTGCCAGCAGTCGGGAGTGGCTCACTGAAGCTTTCTTT. Translated, it gives CASSREWLTEAFF.

This clonotype has ten or more counts. The CDR3 protein is CSVVNQDRGLYEQYF. CDR3 nucleotides: TGCAGCGTTGTAAACCAGGACAGGGGGCTATACGAGCAGTACTTC. The rearrangement uses TRBV29-1 and TRBJ2-7; the match to TRBD1 covers 11 bases. The V gene end was trimmed by 4 bases and the J gene end by 4 bases; junction bases not matched to a gene: 9. CDR3 length: 15 residues. Germline CDR1 SQVTM, CDR2 ANQGSEA.

The table lists this clonotype with many counts. This chain joins TRBV12-3 or TRBV12-4 and TRBJ2-7; perhaps TRBD2 as D (6 bases). The CDR3 is 16 residues long. V lost 6 bases and J lost 0, with 18 bases in between. As DNA, the CDR3 is TGTGCCAGCAGGGGCAAGGAGGGGTTTGGCTCCTACGAGCAGTACTTC. It yields the protein CASRGKEGFGSYEQYF.

This clonotype was counted many times. The chain carries TRBV6-5 and TRBJ2-1; the D gene is possibly TRBD2 (5 bases). CDR1 is MNHEY, CDR2 SVGAGI, per germline. Trimming left V 7 bases short and J 7 bases short, with 8 bases between. This CDR3 has 11 amino acids. CDR3 sequence reads: CASIGGNEQFF. The CDR3 DNA reads TGTGCCAGCATAGGCGGGAATGAGCAGTTCTTC.

This rearrangement joins TRBV2 to TRBJ1-1; no firm D call. V dropped 6 bases and J dropped 5 bases, with 4 bases sitting between them. CDR3 length: 10 residues. Germline CDR1 reads SNHLY; CDR2 reads FYNNEI. CDR3 protein: CASRGTEAFF. The CDR3 nucleotides are TGTGCCAGCAGGGGGACTGAAGCTTTCTTT. The variable domain in full, completed from reference TRBV2 and TRBJ1-1, reads EPEVTQTPSHQVTQMGQEVILRCVPISNHLYFYWYRQILGQKVEFLVSFYNNEISEKSEIFDDQFSVERPDGSNFTLKIRSTKLEDSAMYFCASRGTEAFFGQGTRLTVV.

CDR3 amino acids: CASSYSRNTEAFF. The CDR3 bases are TGTGCCAGCAGTTACTCGAGGAACACTGAAGCTTTCTTT. The rearrangement links TRBV6-6 to TRBJ1-1; no clear D gene. Per the germline V gene, CDR1 is MNHNY and CDR2 is SVGAGI (reference sequence). Trimming left V 0 bases short and J 1 base short, with 3 bases between. This CDR3 is 13 amino acids long.

This clonotype is deemed medium-sized. V and J are TRBV28 and TRBJ1-6; D remains ambiguous. Trimming removed 3 bases at V and 7 bases at J, with 10 bases between. This CDR3 spans 14 amino acids. Germline V gene lookup returns CDR1 MDHEN and CDR2 SYDVKM. The CDR3 nucleotides read TGTGCCAGCAGTTTCATGGTCGGGAATTCACCCCTCCACTTT. Translated: CASSFMVGNSPLHF.

The V gene is TRBV7-3, the J gene TRBJ1-1; D remains ambiguous. Germline lookup yields CDR1 SGHTA and CDR2 FQGTGA. This CDR3 has 13 amino acids. The germline V and J ends were trimmed by 1 base and 5 bases, with 8 bases remaining between them. In nucleotides, the CDR3 is TGTGCCAGCAGCTTAATGGGTATGACTGAAGCTTTCTTT. This encodes CASSLMGMTEAFF.

This clonotype was picked up many times. The V gene is TRBV12-3 or TRBV12-4, the J gene TRBJ2-2, with D uncertain. The V end was cut by 5 bases, the J end by 8 bases, with 6 bases between. The CDR3 sequence is 11 residues long. The CDR3 protein is CASSPLGELFF. The CDR3 nucleotides are TGTGCCAGCAGTCCCCTAGGGGAGCTGTTTTTT.

This clonotype has at least ten counts. This chain joins TRBV7-6 and TRBJ1-3; D gene ambiguous. Germline V gene sequence: CDR1 SGHVS, CDR2 FNYEAQ. The V end was cut by 5 bases, the J end by 4 bases, with 6 bases between. This CDR3 comprises 12 residues. The CDR3 is CASSPVGNTIYF. The CDR3 DNA is TGTGCCAGCAGCCCCGTAGGAAACACCATATATTTT.

This clonotype was found a few times. The chain links TRBV11-2 to TRBJ2-5, with D possibly TRBD2 on 6 matching bases. The CDR3 runs 16 residues. Germline V gene lookup returns CDR1 SGHAT and CDR2 FQNNGV. With 3 bases removed from V and 2 bases from J, the gap between germline ends came to 16 bases. CDR3 DNA: TGTGCCAGCAGCTTCGCGGGCTCCCGGGGGCAAGAGACCCAGTACTTC. Its translation is CASSFAGSRGQETQYF. Based on the CDR3 plus reference TRBV11-2 and TRBJ2-5, the full variable domain is EAGVAQSPRYKIIEKRQSVAFWCNPISGHATLYWYQQILGQGPKLLIQFQNNGVVDDSQLPKDRFSAERLKGVDSTLKIQPAKLEDSAVYLCASSFAGSRGQETQYFGPGTRLLVL.

This chain links TRBV6-6 with TRBJ2-5; D might be TRBD2 (6 bases). V lost 8 bases and J lost 0, with 28 bases in between. The germline gives CDR1 MNHNY, CDR2 SVGAGI (reference sequence). CDR3 length: 19 residues. CDR3 sequence reads: CASQPRTAGLVPYQETQYF. In DNA, the CDR3 is TGTGCCAGCCAGCCCAGAACGGCGGGATTAGTTCCGTACCAAGAGACCCAGTACTTC.

In this sample, this clonotype turned up many times. The chain recombines TRBV20-1 with TRBJ1-2; D possibly corresponds to TRBD1 (5 bases). V was clipped by 2 bases and J by 2 bases, with 6 bases between them. Germline V gives CDR1 DFQATT, CDR2 SNEGSKA (reference sequence). The CDR3 loop spans 12 amino acids. The CDR3 coding sequence is TGCAGTGCTAGATCAGGGAACTATGGCTACACCTTC. Translation gives CSARSGNYGYTF.

The chain is built from TRBV19 and TRBJ2-1; no firm D call. The CDR3 spans 15 residues. V lost 4 bases and J 0 bases, leaving 10 bases between the germline ends. From germline, CDR1 is LNHDA and CDR2 SQIVND (reference sequence). The CDR3 here is CASSTLTFSYNEQFF. The CDR3 DNA is TGTGCCAGTAGTACCCTTACGTTCTCCTACAATGAGCAGTTCTTC.

In its sample, this clonotype was seen many times. V gene TRBV18 combines with J gene TRBJ1-1; no clear D gene. Trimming pared 1 base from V and 2 bases from J, leaving 8 bases between. Germline CDR1 and CDR2: KGHSH and LQKENI. CDR3 length equals 14 residues. DNA for the CDR3: TGTGCCAGCTCACCACAGCCCCAAAACACTGAAGCTTTCTTT. This sequence encodes CASSPQPQNTEAFF. Complete variable domain (other parts from reference TRBV18 and TRBJ1-1): NAGVMQNPRHLVRRRGQEARLRCSPMKGHSHVYWYRQLPEEGLKFMVYLQKENIIDESGMPKERFSAEFPKEGPSILRIQQVVRGDSAAYFCASSPQPQNTEAFFGQGTRLTVV.

In its sample, this clonotype was seen many times. The chain employs TRBV7-9 and TRBJ2-7; 7 bases line up with TRBD1. Per germline, CDR1 SEHNR and CDR2 FQNEAQ (reference sequence). The CDR3 has 14 residues. V dropped 2 bases and J dropped 2; count of bases not matched to a gene: 3. The CDR3 region has the DNA TGTGCCAGCAGCTTAACAGGGGTAACCTACGAGCAGTACTTC. Its translation: CASSLTGVTYEQYF.

This chain joins TRBV7-9 and TRBJ2-7, with D possibly TRBD1 on 5 matching bases. CDR3 length equals 14 residues. Looked up from germline, CDR1 is SEHNR and CDR2 is FQNEAQ (reference sequence). Trimming removed 0 bases from V and 3 bases from J, with 9 bases in between. The CDR3 is CASSLAGVDYEQYF. The CDR3 bases are TGTGCCAGCAGCTTAGCAGGGGTGGACTACGAGCAGTACTTC.

This clonotype is deemed medium-sized. The genes are TRBV20-1 and TRBJ1-1; TRBD1 is a possible D gene (6 bases). Trimming pared 3 bases from V and 7 bases from J, leaving 21 bases between. The CDR3 spans 15 residues. Looked up from germline, CDR1 is DFQATT and CDR2 is SNEGSKA (reference sequence). CDR3 nucleotide sequence: TGCAGTGCTAGTTTCGTCAGGGGCGCGAGTATTGAAGCTTTCTTT. It specifies CSASFVRGASIEAFF.

This clonotype was detected ten times or more. This rearrangement joins TRBV29-1 to TRBJ2-1; 7 bases line up with TRBD2. V was pared by 6 bases and J by 4 bases, with 6 bases of the junction left unmatched. The CDR3 extends over 13 amino acids. From germline, CDR1 is SQVTM and CDR2 ANQGSEA. CDR3 residues: CSVREALYNEQFF. The CDR3 DNA sequence: TGCAGCGTCCGGGAGGCGCTATACAATGAGCAGTTCTTC.